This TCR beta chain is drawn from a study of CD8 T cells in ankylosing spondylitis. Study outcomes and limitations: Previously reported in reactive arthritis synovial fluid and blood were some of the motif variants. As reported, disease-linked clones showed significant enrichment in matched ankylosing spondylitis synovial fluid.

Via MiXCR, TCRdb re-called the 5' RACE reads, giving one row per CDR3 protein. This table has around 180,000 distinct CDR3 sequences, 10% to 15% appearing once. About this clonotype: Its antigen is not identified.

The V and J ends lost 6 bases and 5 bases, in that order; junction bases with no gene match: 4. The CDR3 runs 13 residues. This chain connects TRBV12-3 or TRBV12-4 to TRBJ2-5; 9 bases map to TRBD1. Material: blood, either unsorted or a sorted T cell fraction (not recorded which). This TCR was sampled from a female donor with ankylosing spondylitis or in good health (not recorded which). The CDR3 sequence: CASRGQGEETQYF. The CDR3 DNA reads TGTGCCAGCAGGGGACAGGGTGAGGAGACCCAGTACTTC.